This TCR beta chain emerged from a study of shared clonotypes between healthy human individuals. General observations from the study: Some clonotypes were shared by all four sorted-subset donors, while others were not shared. The non-shared ones had lower generation probabilities than the shared ones. The represented genetic and exposure-history diversity was limited by the small number of donors. Naive subsets generally exceeded memory subsets in estimated richness.

Researchers divided each subset's genomic DNA evenly across several immunoSEQ plates. The data were produced by immunoSEQ multiplex PCR, yet TCRdb's version contains in-frame clones alone and is incomplete. The table shows 1.4 million to 1.5 million clones, with roughly 97% occurring only once. A note on this clone: Antigen: not known.

The source is a man aged 30-40 years in good health. The material sequenced was naive CD4+ T cells sorted from blood. The subset is: CD45RA+ positively selected.

The CDR3 is CASSQDTGTGISRETQYF. DNA for the CDR3: TGCGCCAGCAGCCAAGATACCGGGACAGGGATCAGTCGGGAGACCCAGTACTTC. This chain uses TRBV4-1 with TRBJ2-5; TRBD1 aligns across 9 bases. V was pared by 0 bases and J by 5 bases, with 13 bases of the junction left unmatched. Germline V gene lookup returns CDR1 MGHRA and CDR2 YSYEKL. The CDR3 extends over 18 amino acids.